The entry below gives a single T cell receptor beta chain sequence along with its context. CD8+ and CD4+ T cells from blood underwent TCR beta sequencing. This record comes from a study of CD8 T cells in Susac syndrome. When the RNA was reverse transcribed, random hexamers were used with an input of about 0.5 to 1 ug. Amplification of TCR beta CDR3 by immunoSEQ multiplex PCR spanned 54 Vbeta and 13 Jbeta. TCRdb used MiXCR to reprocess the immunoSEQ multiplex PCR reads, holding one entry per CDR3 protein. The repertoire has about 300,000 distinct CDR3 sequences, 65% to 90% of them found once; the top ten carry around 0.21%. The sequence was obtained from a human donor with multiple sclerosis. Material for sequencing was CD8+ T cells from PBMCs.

This CDR3 is CATSDPPTSWEYYEQYF. The CDR3 bases are TGTGCCACCAGTGACCCCCCCACTAGCTGGGAGTACTACGAGCAGTACTTC. The J gene is TRBJ2-7, the V gene TRBV24-1; TRBD2 is a possible D gene (6 bases). The CDR3 has 17 amino acids. Germline V gene data show CDR1 as KGHDR and CDR2 as SFDVKD. Trimming took 4 bases from V and 3 from J, leaving 21 bases between them.